This T cell receptor beta chain was captured in a study of vaccination and CD4 T cells after COVID-19. Study information: Convalescent cases consisted of six males and four females, of whom two were Hispanic.

This CDR3 has 17 amino acids. Each CDR3 protein gets one entry after TCRdb re-called the PCR reads with MiXCR. Seen here are 20,000 to 25,000 distinct CDR3 sequences, roughly three fifths observed once, and the top ten hold 1.1%. This chain joins TRBV21-1 and TRBJ2-5; TRBD1 is taken as the D call from the table, unchecked against the DNA. TRBV21-1 is flagged as a pseudogene. This material consisted of CD4+ T cells from blood, taken before SARS-CoV-2 vaccination. The clonotype originates from a human donor who had recovered from COVID-19. Here the CDR3 reads CASSKLRTTGTKETQYF. The CDR3 DNA reads as TGTGCCAGCAGCAAACTTAGGACAACCGGGACGAAAGAGACCCAGTACTTC.